This T cell receptor beta chain is from a study of graft-versus-host responses after intestinal transplantation. Across the study: Among the recipients, all got anti-thymocyte globulin induction and then tacrolimus and steroids for 3 to 4 years.

A remark on this clone: No antigen is known for it.

Study-wide results and limits: GvH clones surfaced in recipient marrow, some emerging earlier in ileum or blood.

Method: immunoSEQ multiplex PCR; TCRdb's copy keeps in-frame clones and lacks some. The repertoire has roughly 9,400 clones, about 94% of them found once; the top ten carry roughly 2.2%. Germline loops: CDR1 MNHEY, CDR2 SVGAGI. V trimming: 1 base; J trimming: 1 base; junction bases outside the gene matches: 2. This CDR3 has 16 amino acids. The chain joins TRBV6-5 to TRBJ1-5, with 9 bases fitting TRBD1. The sequence came from a human patient who received an intestinal transplant, so some T cells may come from the graft donor. The material was PBMCs, obtained 8 days after intestinal transplant. The CDR3: CASSYLGTGSNQPQHF. CDR3 in DNA: TGTGCCAGCAGTTACTTAGGGACAGGGAGCAATCAGCCCCAGCATTTT.